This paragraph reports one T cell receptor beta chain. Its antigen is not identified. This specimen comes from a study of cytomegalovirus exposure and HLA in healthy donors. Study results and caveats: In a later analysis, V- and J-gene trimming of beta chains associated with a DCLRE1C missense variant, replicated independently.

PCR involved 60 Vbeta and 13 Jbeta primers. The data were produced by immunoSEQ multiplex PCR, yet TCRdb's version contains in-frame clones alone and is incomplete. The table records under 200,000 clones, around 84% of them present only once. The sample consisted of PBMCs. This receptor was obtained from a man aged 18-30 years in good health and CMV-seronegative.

The CDR3 DNA reads TGTGCCAGCTCAAACCCACAAGCGGGGGGAGTCACTGAAGCTTTCTTT. Translation gives CASSNPQAGGVTEAFF. The rearrangement links TRBV5-4 to TRBJ1-1, with D maybe TRBD1 (5 bases). The CDR3 is 16 amino acids. Trimming left V 7 bases short and J 4 bases short, with 23 bases between. Per the germline V gene, CDR1 is SGHNT and CDR2 is YYREEE (reference sequence).